The sequence of this TCR beta chain was determined in a study of CD8 T cells in ankylosing spondylitis. Germline V gene lookup returns CDR1 LGHDT and CDR2 YNNKEL (reference sequence). The length of the CDR3 is 17 residues. Unmatched junction bases numbered 8, after V lost 0 bases and J lost 4 bases. Study results and limitations: Some motif variants were previously reported in reactive arthritis synovial fluid and blood. Reportedly, disease-linked clones are significantly enriched in ankylosing spondylitis patients' matched synovial fluid. Ankylosing spondylitis blood seemed to carry a telltale TCR beta motif made of fewer than ten highly homologous variants. Within peripheral blood, clones linked to disease were CD8+ and relatively rare.

From the 5' RACE reads, TCRdb called clonotypes with MiXCR, one entry per CDR3 protein. The data show about 450,000 distinct CDR3 sequences, with roughly 26% seen just once and about 0.89% held by the top ten. Note on this clonotype: Its specificity is unknown.

Material for sequencing was blood, either unsorted or a sorted T cell fraction (not recorded which). The TCR originated in a male donor with ankylosing spondylitis. The V and J genes are TRBV3-1 and TRBJ1-2; 10 bases align to TRBD1. CDR3 sequence reads: CASSQDFSTGGSYGYTF. CDR3 DNA: TGTGCCAGCAGCCAAGACTTCTCGACAGGGGGCAGCTATGGCTACACCTTC.